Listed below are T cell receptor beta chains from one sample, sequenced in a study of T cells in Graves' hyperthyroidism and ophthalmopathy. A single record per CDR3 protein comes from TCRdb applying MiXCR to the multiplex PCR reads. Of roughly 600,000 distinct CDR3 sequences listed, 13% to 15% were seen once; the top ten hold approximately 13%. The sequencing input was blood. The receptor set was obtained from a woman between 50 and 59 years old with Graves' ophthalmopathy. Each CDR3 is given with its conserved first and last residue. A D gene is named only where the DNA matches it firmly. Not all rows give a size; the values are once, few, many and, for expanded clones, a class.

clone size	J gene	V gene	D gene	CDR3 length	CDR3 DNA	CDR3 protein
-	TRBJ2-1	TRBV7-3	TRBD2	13	TGTGCCACCAGCGGGAGTGTGAGCAATGAGCAGTTCTTC	CATSGSVSNEQFF
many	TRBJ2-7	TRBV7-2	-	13	TGTGCCAGCAGCTCCATTTCCCTCTACGAGCAGTACTTC	CASSSISLYEQYF
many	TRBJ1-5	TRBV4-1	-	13	TGCGCCAGCAGTCTTCACGGGGATCAGCCCCAGCATTTT	CASSLHGDQPQHF
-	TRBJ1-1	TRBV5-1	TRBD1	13	TGCGCCAGCAGTCCCACAGGGGCGGCTGAAGCTTTCTTT	CASSPTGAAEAFF
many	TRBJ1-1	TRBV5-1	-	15	TGCGCCAGCAGATACGGGGTACACCAGAACACTGAAGCTTTCTTT	CASRYGVHQNTEAFF
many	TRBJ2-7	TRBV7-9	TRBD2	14	TGTGCCAGCAACAAGGGACTAGCGACCTACGAGCAGTACTTC	CASNKGLATYEQYF
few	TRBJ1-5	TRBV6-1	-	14	TGTGCCAGCAGCCGGGCCCAAGGCAATCAGCCCCAGCATTTT	CASSRAQGNQPQHF
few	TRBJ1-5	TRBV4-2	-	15	TGTGCCAGCAGCCAAGAGCTCAGGGGCAATCAGCCCCAGCATTTT	CASSQELRGNQPQHF
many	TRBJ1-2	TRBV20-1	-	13	TGCAGTGCTAGAGCTCAGGCAGCTCTGGGCTACACCTTC	CSARAQAALGYTF
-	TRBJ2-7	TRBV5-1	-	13	TGCGCCAGTGGAATAACAGGGAACTACGAGCAGTACTTC	CASGITGNYEQYF
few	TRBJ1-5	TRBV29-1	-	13	TGCAGCGTTGAAGGCGGGATCAATCAGCCCCAGCATTTT	CSVEGGINQPQHF
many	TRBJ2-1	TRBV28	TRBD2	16	TGTGCCAGCAGTTCACCGACTAGCGGGAGTTTGTATGAGCAGTTCTTC	CASSSPTSGSLYEQFF
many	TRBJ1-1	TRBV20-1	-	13	TGCAGTGCTAGAGATAAAGTTGGAGGCGAAGCTTTCTTT	CSARDKVGGEAFF
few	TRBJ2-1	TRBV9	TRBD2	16	TGTGCCAGCAGCGTAAGTAGCGGGAGCACCTACAATGAGCAGTTCTTC	CASSVSSGSTYNEQFF
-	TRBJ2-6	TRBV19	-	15	TGTGCCAGTAGTATCTGGGTTCCAGGGGCCAACGTCCTGACTTTC	CASSIWVPGANVLTF
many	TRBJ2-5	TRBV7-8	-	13	TGTGCCACACAGGGTTCGGAGCTGGAGACCCAGTACTTC	CATQGSELETQYF
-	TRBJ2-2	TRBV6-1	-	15	TGTGCCAGCAGTGAACGAGGGACAAACACCAGGGAGCTGTTTTTT	CASSERGTNTRELFF
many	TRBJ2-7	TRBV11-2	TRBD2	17	TGTGCCAGCAGCTCCACTAGCGGGAGGGCCCTTTTCTACGAGCAGTACTTC	CASSSTSGRALFYEQYF
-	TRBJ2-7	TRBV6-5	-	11	TGTGCCAGCAGTTACATGTACGAGCAGTACTTC	CASSYMYEQYF
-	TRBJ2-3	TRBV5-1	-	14	TGCGCCAGCAGCTCGGGTTATTCCCCTCATACGCAGTATTTT	CASSSGYSPHTQYF
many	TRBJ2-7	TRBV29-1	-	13	TGCAGCGTTCGGGCTCAGAGCTCCTACGAGCAGTACTTC	CSVRAQSSYEQYF
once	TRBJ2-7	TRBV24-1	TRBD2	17	TGTGCCACCAGTGACGCTCCGGGGAAACAAGGGAGGGACGAGCAGTACTTC	CATSDAPGKQGRDEQYF
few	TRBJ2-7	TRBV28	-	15	TGTGCCAGCAGGCCCCGCTCTGACAGATACTACGAGCAGTACTTC	CASRPRSDRYYEQYF
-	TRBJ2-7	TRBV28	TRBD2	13	TGTGCCAGCAGCCAGAGCGGGACCTACGAGCAGTACTTC	CASSQSGTYEQYF
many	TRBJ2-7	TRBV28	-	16	TGTGCCAGCAGTCCCCGGGGGATTTTCGGATCCTACGAGCAGTACTTC	CASSPRGIFGSYEQYF
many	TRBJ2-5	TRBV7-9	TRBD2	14	TGTGCCAGCGGAACGGGACTAGCAGCAGAGACCCAGTACTTC	CASGTGLAAETQYF
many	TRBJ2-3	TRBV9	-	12	TGTGCCAGCAGCGTGGAACAAGATACGCAGTATTTT	CASSVEQDTQYF
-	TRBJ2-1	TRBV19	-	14	TGTGCCAGTAGTATGTGGGGCGGATACAATGAGCAGTTCTTC	CASSMWGGYNEQFF
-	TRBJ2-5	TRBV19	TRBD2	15	TGTGCCAGTAGTATAGGACTAGCAGGAGCTTTTCAACAGTACTTC	CASSIGLAGAFQQYF
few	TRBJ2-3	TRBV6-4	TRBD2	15	TGTGCCAGCAGTTCCGGGACTAGCGACACAGATACGCAGTATTTT	CASSSGTSDTDTQYF
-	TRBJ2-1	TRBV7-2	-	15	TGTGCCAGCAGCGTAGTCGGGACTTCCTACAATGAGCAGTTCTTC	CASSVVGTSYNEQFF
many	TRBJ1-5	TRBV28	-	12	TGTGCCAGCAGGGCGTACGGACAGCCCCAGCATTTT	CASRAYGQPQHF
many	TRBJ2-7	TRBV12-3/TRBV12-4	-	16	TGTGCCAGCAGTTTGAATTTGGGGGAGTATTTCCACGAGCAGTACTTC	CASSLNLGEYFHEQYF
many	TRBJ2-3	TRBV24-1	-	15	TGTGCCACCAGTGATCTAAGCACAGGGACCGATACGCAGTATTTT	CATSDLSTGTDTQYF
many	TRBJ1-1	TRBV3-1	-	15	TGTGCCAGCAGCCAAGTGGTACAGTCGAACACTGAAGCTTTCTTT	CASSQVVQSNTEAFF
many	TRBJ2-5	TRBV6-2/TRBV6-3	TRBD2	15	TGTGCCAGCAGTCCGAGACTAGCGCAACAAGAGACCCAGTACTTC	CASSPRLAQQETQYF
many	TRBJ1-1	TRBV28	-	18	TGTGCCAGCAGCTCCCCCGAGGGGGTACTAATAGGGTACACTGAAGCTTTCTTT	CASSSPEGVLIGYTEAFF
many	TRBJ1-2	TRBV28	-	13	TGTGCCAGCCAAAACCGGGACGGCTATGGCTACACCTTC	CASQNRDGYGYTF
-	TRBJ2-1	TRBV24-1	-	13	TGTGCCACCAGTGACCCCCCACACAATGAGCAGTTCTTC	CATSDPPHNEQFF
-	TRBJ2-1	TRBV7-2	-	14	TGTGCCAGCAGCCAAGGGGTAACCCGTTTTGAGCAGTTCTTC	CASSQGVTRFEQFF
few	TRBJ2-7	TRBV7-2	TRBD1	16	TGTGCCAGCAGCTCGCCCTGGGACAGGGCCCTTGGGGAGCAGTACTTC	CASSSPWDRALGEQYF
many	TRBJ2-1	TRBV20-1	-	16	TGCAGTGCTCCCAAAGAACTTCTGAGCTCCTACAATGAGCAGTTCTTC	CSAPKELLSSYNEQFF
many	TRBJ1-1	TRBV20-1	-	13	TGCAGTGCTAGAGCGAACAGGGTAACTGAAGCTTTCTTT	CSARANRVTEAFF
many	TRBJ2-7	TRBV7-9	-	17	TGTGCCAGCAGCTCCTTTGGAAGGGGCCATGGATACTACGAGCAGTACTTC	CASSSFGRGHGYYEQYF
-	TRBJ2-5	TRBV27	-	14	TGTGCCAGCAGTTCATACAGGGTTTCCAAGACCCAGTACTTC	CASSSYRVSKTQYF
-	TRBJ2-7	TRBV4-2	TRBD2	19	TGTGCCAGCAGCCAAGACCTGGCTAGCGGGAGAATGACCTCGGATGAGCAGTACTTC	CASSQDLASGRMTSDEQYF
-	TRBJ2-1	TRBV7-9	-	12	TGTGCCTCCTCTGGGGCACACAATGAGCAGTTCTTC	CASSGAHNEQFF
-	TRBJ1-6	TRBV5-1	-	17	TGCGCCAGCAGCCCCGCCCAGGACCGGGGACGGAGTTCACCCCTCCACTTT	CASSPAQDRGRSSPLHF
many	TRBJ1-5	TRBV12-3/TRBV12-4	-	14	TGTGCCAGCAGTTTTCTGGCAGGGAATCAGCCCCAGCATTTT	CASSFLAGNQPQHF
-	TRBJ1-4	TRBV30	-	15	TGTGCCTGGAGTGTGCACAGGGATTCGGCTGAAAAACTGTTTTTT	CAWSVHRDSAEKLFF
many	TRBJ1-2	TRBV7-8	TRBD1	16	TGTGCCAGCAGCTTAGCCCTGACAGGGAAGGACTATGGCTACACCTTC	CASSLALTGKDYGYTF
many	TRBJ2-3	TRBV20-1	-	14	TGCAGTGCGGTCGGGACCCCCGTCTTCAACACGCAGTATTTT	CSAVGTPVFNTQYF
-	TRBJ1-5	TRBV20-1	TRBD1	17	TGCAGTGCTAGAGAACAGGGGGCCCCCGGCAGCAATCAGCCCCAGCATTTT	CSAREQGAPGSNQPQHF
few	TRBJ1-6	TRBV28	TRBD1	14	TGTGCCAGCAGATCCGACAGGGTGGGTTCACCCCTCCACTTT	CASRSDRVGSPLHF
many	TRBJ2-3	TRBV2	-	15	TGTGCCAGCAGTGAAATAGGGGATAGCACAGATACGCAGTATTTT	CASSEIGDSTDTQYF
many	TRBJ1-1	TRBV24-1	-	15	TGTGCCACCAGTGATTCAAAGACTGGGAGCGCTGAAGCTTTCTTT	CATSDSKTGSAEAFF
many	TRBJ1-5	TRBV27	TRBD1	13	TGTGCCAGCAGCCTTCGACAGGGACAGCCCCAGCATTTT	CASSLRQGQPQHF